This T cell receptor (beta chain) was recorded in a study of technical replicates of blood from a handful of donors. The length of the CDR3 is 19 residues. Germline lookup yields CDR1 SNHLY and CDR2 FYNNEI. V lost 10 bases and J lost 1; bases outside the gene matches: 20. Method: immunoSEQ multiplex PCR; TCRdb's copy keeps in-frame clones and lacks some. The table shows more than 65,000 clones, with 96% occurring only once. The clonotype originates from a human donor in good health. Sequenced input: T cells isolated from PBMCs. V usage is TRBV2 and J usage is TRBJ2-4; 9 positions agree with TRBD1. The CDR3: CANLRYVPGQGLAKNIQYF. In DNA form, the CDR3 reads TGTGCCAATCTACGTTACGTCCCGGGACAGGGTTTGGCCAAAAACATTCAGTACTTC.